The T cell receptor (beta chain) described here comes from a study of response to subunit inactivated influenza vaccine. This clonotype came up a few times. Germline V gene lookup returns CDR1 SNHLY and CDR2 FYNNEI. This CDR3 comprises 14 residues. V lost 2 bases, J lost 0 bases, and 5 bases lay in between. TCRdb independently ran MiXCR on the RT-PCR reads; one entry per CDR3 protein. The table includes some 500,000 distinct CDR3 sequences, over 25% detected once. This receptor was taken from a man in his forties or fifties who received an inactivated influenza vaccine. This chain joins TRBV2 and TRBJ2-1; D ambiguous. Sample: CD4+ T cells sorted from PBMCs, taken less than 6 days after vaccination. CDR3 sequence (DNA): TGTGCCAGCAGTGAACAAAGCTCCTACAATGAGCAGTTCTTC. Translated: CASSEQSSYNEQFF. Looking up the rest from reference TRBV2 and TRBJ2-1 gives the full variable domain: EPEVTQTPSHQVTQMGQEVILRCVPISNHLYFYWYRQILGQKVEFLVSFYNNEISEKSEIFDDQFSVERPDGSNFTLKIRSTKLEDSAMYFCASSEQSSYNEQFFGPGTRLTVL.